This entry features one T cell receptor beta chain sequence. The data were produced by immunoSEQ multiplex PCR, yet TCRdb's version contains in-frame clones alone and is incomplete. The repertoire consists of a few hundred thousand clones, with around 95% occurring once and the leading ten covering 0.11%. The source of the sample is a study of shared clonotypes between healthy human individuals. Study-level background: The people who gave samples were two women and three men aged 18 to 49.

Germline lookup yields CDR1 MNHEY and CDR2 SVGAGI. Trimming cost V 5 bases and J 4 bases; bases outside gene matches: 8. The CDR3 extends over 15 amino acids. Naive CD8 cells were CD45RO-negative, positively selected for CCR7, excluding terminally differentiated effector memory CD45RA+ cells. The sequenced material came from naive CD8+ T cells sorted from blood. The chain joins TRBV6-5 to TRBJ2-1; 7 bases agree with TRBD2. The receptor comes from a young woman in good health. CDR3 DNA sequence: TGTGCCAGCAGTCCTGGCGGGAGTTGGTACAATGAGCAGTTCTTC. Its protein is CASSPGGSWYNEQFF.